This T cell receptor beta chain is from a study of breast tumors, draining lymph nodes, adjacent tissues. This clonotype has a count of ten or more. The antigen remains unidentified. Study observations and caveats: Most tumor T cells seemingly derive from lymph node, then expand in tumor. The lymph node origin of tumor T cells was framed as consistent with a hypothesis, not demonstrated. Tumors had less TCR diversity than lymph nodes, more than nontumor tissue.

This CDR3 has 13 residues. Trimming pared 8 bases from V and 4 bases from J, leaving 15 bases between. Germline V gives CDR1 SNHLY, CDR2 FYNNEI. TCRdb called the multiplex PCR reads again in MiXCR, with one record for every CDR3 protein. The sample has 47,000 or so distinct CDR3 sequences, 20% to 25% seen once. Sequencing was performed on breast tumor tissue. The receptor's source is a female donor with breast cancer. Some clones in this sample may be carry-over from other donors' samples. J is TRBJ2-7 and V is TRBV2; D is perhaps TRBD2 (5 bases). CDR3 coding DNA: TGTGCCAGCCGAGGGCTCTGGGAATACGAGCAGTACTTC. Translation: CASRGLWEYEQYF.